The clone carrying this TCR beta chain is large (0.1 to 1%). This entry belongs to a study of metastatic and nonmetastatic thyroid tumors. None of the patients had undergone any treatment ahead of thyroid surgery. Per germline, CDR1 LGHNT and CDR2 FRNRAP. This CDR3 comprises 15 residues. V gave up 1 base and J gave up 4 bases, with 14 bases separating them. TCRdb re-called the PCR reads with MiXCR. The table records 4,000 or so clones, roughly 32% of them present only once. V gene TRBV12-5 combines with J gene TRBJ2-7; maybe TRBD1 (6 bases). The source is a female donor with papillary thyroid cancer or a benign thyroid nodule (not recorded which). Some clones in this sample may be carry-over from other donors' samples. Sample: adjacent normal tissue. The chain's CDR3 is CASGLGPGQGYEQYF. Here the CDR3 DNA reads TGTGCTAGTGGTTTGGGCCCGGGACAAGGTTACGAGCAGTACTTC.